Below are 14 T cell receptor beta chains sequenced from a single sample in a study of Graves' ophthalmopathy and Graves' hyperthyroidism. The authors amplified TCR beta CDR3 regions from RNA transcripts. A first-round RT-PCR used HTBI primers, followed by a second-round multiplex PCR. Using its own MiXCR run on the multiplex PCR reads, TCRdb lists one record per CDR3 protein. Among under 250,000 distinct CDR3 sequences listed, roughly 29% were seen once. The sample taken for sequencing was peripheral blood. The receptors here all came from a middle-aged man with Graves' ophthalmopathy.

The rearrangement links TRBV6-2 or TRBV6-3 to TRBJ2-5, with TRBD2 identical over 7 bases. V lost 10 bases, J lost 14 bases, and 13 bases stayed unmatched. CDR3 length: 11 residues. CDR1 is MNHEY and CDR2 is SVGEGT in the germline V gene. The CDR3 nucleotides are TGTGCCACTCACCGCGGGCTAGCGGATTACTTC. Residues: CATHRGLADYF.

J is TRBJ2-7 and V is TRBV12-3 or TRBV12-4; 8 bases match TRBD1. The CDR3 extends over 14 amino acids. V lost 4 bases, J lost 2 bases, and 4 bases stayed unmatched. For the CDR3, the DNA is TGTGCCAGCAGTTCCCTACAGGGGGCCTACGAGCAGTACTTC. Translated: CASSSLQGAYEQYF.

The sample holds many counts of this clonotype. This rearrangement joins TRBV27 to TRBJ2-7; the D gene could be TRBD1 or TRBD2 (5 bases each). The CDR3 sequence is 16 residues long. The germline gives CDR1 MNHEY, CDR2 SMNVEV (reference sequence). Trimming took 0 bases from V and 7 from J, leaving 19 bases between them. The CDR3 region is CASSLSLGGIRREQYF. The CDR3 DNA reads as TGTGCCAGCAGTTTATCTCTTGGGGGAATACGGAGGGAGCAGTACTTC.

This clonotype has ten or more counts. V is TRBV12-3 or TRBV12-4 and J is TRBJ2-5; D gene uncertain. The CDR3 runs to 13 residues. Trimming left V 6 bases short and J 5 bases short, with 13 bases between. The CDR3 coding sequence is TGTGCCAGCAGCCCCCAGCGCTCGGAGACCCAGTACTTC. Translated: CASSPQRSETQYF.

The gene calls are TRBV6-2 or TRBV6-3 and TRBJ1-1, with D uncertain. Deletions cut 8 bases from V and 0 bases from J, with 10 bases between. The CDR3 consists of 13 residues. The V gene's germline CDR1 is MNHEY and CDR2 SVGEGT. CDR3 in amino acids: CASSWKVNTEAFF. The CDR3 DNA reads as TGTGCCAGCTCTTGGAAGGTGAACACTGAAGCTTTCTTT.

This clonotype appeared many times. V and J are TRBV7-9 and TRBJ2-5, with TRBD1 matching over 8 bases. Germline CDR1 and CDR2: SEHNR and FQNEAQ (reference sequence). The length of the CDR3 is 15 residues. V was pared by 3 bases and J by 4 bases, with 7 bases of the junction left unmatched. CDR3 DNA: TGTGCCAGCAGCTTCTCCGAGACAGGGGCAGAGACCCAGTACTTC. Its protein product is CASSFSETGAETQYF.

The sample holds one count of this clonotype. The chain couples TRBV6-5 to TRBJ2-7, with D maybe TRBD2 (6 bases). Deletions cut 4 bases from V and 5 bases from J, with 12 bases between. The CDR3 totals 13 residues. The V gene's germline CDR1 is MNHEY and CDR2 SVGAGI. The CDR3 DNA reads TGTGCCAGCAGTTCCTTACTAGCCCACGAGCAGTACTTC. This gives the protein CASSSLLAHEQYF.

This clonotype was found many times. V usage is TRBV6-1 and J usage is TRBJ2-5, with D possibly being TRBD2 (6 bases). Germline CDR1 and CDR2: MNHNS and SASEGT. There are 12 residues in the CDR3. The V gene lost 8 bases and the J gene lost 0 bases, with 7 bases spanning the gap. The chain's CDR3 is CASRGYQETQYF. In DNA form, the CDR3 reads TGTGCCAGCCGGGGGTACCAAGAGACCCAGTACTTC.

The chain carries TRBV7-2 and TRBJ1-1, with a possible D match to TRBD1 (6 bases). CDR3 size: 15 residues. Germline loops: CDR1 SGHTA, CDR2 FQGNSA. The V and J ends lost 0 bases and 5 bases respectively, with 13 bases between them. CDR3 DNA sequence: TGTGCCAGCAGCTTAGCGGGGGGCGTTGGAACTGAAGCTTTCTTT. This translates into CASSLAGGVGTEAFF.

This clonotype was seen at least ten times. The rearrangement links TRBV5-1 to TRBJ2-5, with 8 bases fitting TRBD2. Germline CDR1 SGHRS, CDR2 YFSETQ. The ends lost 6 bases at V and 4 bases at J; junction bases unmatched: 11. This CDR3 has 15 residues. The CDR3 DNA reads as TGCGCCAGCAACTTTGGCGGGAGGACGGTAGAGACCCAGTACTTC. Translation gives CASNFGGRTVETQYF.

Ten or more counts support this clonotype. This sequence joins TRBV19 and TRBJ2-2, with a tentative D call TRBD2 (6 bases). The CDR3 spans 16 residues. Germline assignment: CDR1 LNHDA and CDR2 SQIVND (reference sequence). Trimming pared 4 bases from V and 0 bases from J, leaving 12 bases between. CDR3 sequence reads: CASSKGGGANTGELFF. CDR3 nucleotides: TGTGCCAGTAGTAAGGGAGGTGGCGCGAACACCGGGGAGCTGTTTTTT.

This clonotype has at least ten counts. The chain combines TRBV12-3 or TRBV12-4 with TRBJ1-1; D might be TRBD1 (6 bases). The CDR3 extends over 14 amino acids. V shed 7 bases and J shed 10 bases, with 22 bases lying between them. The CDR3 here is CASTLGGEASRAFF. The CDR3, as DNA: TGTGCCAGCACCTTGGGGGGCGAGGCATCACGAGCTTTCTTT.

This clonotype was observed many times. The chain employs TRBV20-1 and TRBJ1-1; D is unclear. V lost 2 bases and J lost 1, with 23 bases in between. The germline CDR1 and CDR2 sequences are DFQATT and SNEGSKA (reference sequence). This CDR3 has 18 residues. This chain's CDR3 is CSARPRAGILFWNTEAFF. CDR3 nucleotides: TGCAGTGCTAGACCCCGGGCGGGGATACTTTTTTGGAACACTGAAGCTTTCTTT.

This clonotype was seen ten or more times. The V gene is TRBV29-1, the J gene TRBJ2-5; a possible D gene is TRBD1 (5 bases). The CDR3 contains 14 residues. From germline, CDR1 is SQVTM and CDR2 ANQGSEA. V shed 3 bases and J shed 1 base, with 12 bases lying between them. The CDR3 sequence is CSVDVADSQETQYF. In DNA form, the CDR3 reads TGCAGCGTTGATGTTGCCGACAGCCAAGAGACCCAGTACTTC.